These 12 T cell receptor beta chains share one sample of origin, sequenced in a study of beta chain features in type 1 diabetes. Every bit of the isolated RNA underwent reverse transcription, so sequencing read expressed TCRB transcripts. Profiling relied on immunoSEQ multiplex PCR, and the TCRdb table lists in-frame clones only, not all of them. Found here are tens of thousands of clones, roughly a third of them singletons; the top ten hold 0.35% to 0.45%. The sequencing input was stem cell memory CD4+ T cells from blood. The receptor source for this set is a woman aged 18-29 years in good health.

This clone was seen a few times. The genes are TRBV7-3 and TRBJ2-3; possibly TRBD1 for D (6 bases). Germline V CDR1 and CDR2: SGHTA, FQGTGA. The germline V and J ends were trimmed by 4 bases and 1 base, with 12 bases remaining between them. The CDR3 is made up of 15 amino acids. CDR3 DNA sequence: TGTGCCAGCAGCTCGGACAGAGCTCGCACAGATACGCAGTATTTT. This codes for CASSSDRARTDTQYF.

The gene calls are TRBV5-4 and TRBJ2-1; TRBD2 is a possible D gene (5 bases). CDR3 length: 16 residues. Per the germline V gene, CDR1 is SGHNT and CDR2 is YYREEE (reference sequence). V lost 1 base and J lost 0, with 11 bases in between. The CDR3: CASSLSSSPSYNEQFF. DNA of the CDR3: TGTGCCAGCAGCTTGTCTAGCTCCCCCTCCTACAATGAGCAGTTCTTC.

This clone has only a few counts. The CDR3 loop reads CASSEQSSYNSPLHF. In DNA form, the CDR3 reads TGTGCCAGCAGCGAACAGAGCTCCTATAATTCACCCCTCCACTTT. The V call is TRBV14, the J call TRBJ1-6; the D is unclear. This CDR3 is 15 amino acids long. CDR1 SGHDN and CDR2 FVKESK come from the germline V gene. Trimming shortened V by 5 bases and J by 0 bases, and 8 bases separated the two germline ends.

J is TRBJ2-3 and V is TRBV7-3; a possible D gene is TRBD2 (6 bases). V gave up 0 bases and J gave up 1 base, with 8 bases separating them. The CDR3 sequence is 15 residues long. CDR1 SGHTA and CDR2 FQGTGA come from the germline V gene. CDR3 protein: CASSLTSGRTDTQYF. The CDR3 coding sequence is TGTGCCAGCAGCTTAACTAGCGGACGCACAGATACGCAGTATTTT. Supplemented by reference TRBV7-3 and TRBJ2-3, the full variable domain reads GAGVSQTPSNKVTEKGKYVELRCDPISGHTALYWYRQSLGQGPEFLIYFQGTGAADDSGLPNDRFFAVRPEGSVSTLKIQRTERGDSAVYLCASSLTSGRTDTQYFGPGTRLTVL.

The genes are TRBV7-2 and TRBJ2-5, with 8 bases aligning to TRBD2. The length of the CDR3 is 14 residues. The ends lost 5 bases at V and 5 bases at J; junction bases unmatched: 7. Germline lookup yields CDR1 SGHTA and CDR2 FQGNSA. CDR3 protein: CASSLLAGWETQYF. The CDR3 DNA sequence: TGTGCCAGCAGCCTCCTAGCGGGTTGGGAGACCCAGTACTTC.

V is TRBV5-1 and J is TRBJ2-5; 10 bases fit TRBD2. The J segment lost 5 bases and the V segment lost 1 base, leaving 8 bases of the junction unmatched. Looked up from germline, CDR1 is SGHRS and CDR2 is YFSETQ. CDR3 size: 16 residues. The DNA of the CDR3 is TGCGCCAGCAGCTTGCCAGCGGGGGGGCCAAGTGAGACCCAGTACTTC. Translating it yields CASSLPAGGPSETQYF.

A few counts support this clone. The rearrangement joins TRBV6-1 to TRBJ1-1; TRBD1 agrees at 9 bases. The trim removed 3 bases at V and 4 bases at J, leaving 3 bases unmatched. The V gene's germline CDR1 is MNHNS and CDR2 SASEGT. This CDR3 comprises 14 residues. The CDR3 DNA reads TGTGCCAGCAGTGAGGGACAGGGAACCACTGAAGCTTTCTTT. Translating gives CASSEGQGTTEAFF.

This clone was observed a few times. V and J are TRBV5-6 and TRBJ1-2; D gene ambiguous. The length of the CDR3 is 12 residues. V dropped 1 base and J dropped 4 bases, with 5 bases sitting between them. Germline V gene lookup returns CDR1 SGHDT and CDR2 YYEEEE. The CDR3 reads CASSLYSYGYTF. CDR3 bases: TGTGCCAGCAGCTTGTACAGCTATGGCTACACCTTC.

This rearrangement joins TRBV19 to TRBJ2-1; D is perhaps TRBD2 (6 bases). This CDR3 spans 15 amino acids. Germline CDR1 is LNHDA and CDR2 is SQIVND (reference sequence). The V end lost 6 bases, the J end lost 3 bases, and 15 bases lay between the germline ends. CDR3 DNA sequence: TGTGCCAGTAGCCCACCGGGGGTCAACTACAATGAGCAGTTCTTC. This translates into CASSPPGVNYNEQFF.

The table lists this clone with a few counts. The chain couples TRBV5-6 to TRBJ2-1; the match to TRBD2 covers 14 bases. The CDR3 sequence is 15 residues long. Losses at the gene ends were 3 bases for V and 9 bases for J; bases not matched to a gene: 5. Per germline, CDR1 SGHDT and CDR2 YYEEEE. The CDR3 DNA sequence: TGTGCCAGCAGCTCGGGACTAGCGGGAGCACGTGAGCAGTTCTTC. Amino acid sequence: CASSSGLAGAREQFF.

This sequence joins TRBV11-2 and TRBJ2-2; D remains unclear. This CDR3 contains 15 residues. In germline, CDR1 is SGHAT, CDR2 FQNNGV. Trimming took 5 bases from V and 0 from J, leaving 10 bases between them. CDR3 in DNA: TGTGCCAGCAGCCAAATCAGGTCGAACACCGGGGAGCTGTTTTTT. Translating it yields CASSQIRSNTGELFF.

The chain joins TRBV7-8 to TRBJ2-5; the match to TRBD2 covers 13 bases. This CDR3 has 18 residues. Trimming cost V 8 bases and J 0 bases; bases outside gene matches: 12. Germline V gives CDR1 SGHVS, CDR2 FQNEAQ. The CDR3 coding sequence is TGTGCCAGCGCCCCGGCAGGGACTAGCGGGGTGTACCAAGAGACCCAGTACTTC. Protein product: CASAPAGTSGVYQETQYF.